This is a list of T cell receptor beta chains from one sample in a study of cytomegalovirus exposure and HLA in healthy donors. Produced via immunoSEQ multiplex PCR; TCRdb's table is partial and in-frame only. Of about 60,000 clones detected, approximately 89% appear once; the ten largest clones hold around 1.5%. The material sequenced was PBMCs. The receptors were sampled from a man aged 18 to 29 in good health and CMV-seronegative. Both conserved end residues are part of each CDR3. A D gene is named only where the DNA matches it firmly. Clone size is stated in some rows and not others, as once, few, many or a class when expanded.

d_call: -
v_call: TRBV23-1
j_call: TRBJ1-2
clone_size: few
cdr3_nt: TGCGCCAGCACCACCCCTCTGGGCTATGATGGCTACACCTTC
cdr3_aa: CASTTPLGYDGYTF

d_call: -
v_call: TRBV30
j_call: TRBJ1-2
clone_size: -
cdr3_nt: TGTGCTTGGCAGGAGGGGTTTGGCTACACCTTC
cdr3_aa: CAWQEGFGYTF

d_call: -
v_call: TRBV6-5
j_call: TRBJ1-2
clone_size: -
cdr3_nt: TGTGCCAGCAGTTACGTAGCAGGGGGCTACACCTTC
cdr3_aa: CASSYVAGGYTF

d_call: TRBD2
v_call: TRBV27
j_call: TRBJ2-5
clone_size: -
cdr3_nt: TGTGCCAGCAGTCCCGGGGGGGCCGGGGAGACCCAGTACTTC
cdr3_aa: CASSPGGAGETQYF

d_call: -
v_call: TRBV2
j_call: TRBJ1-2
clone_size: -
cdr3_nt: TGTGCCAGCCGGCCGGGGGTAATCTATGGCTACACCTTC
cdr3_aa: CASRPGVIYGYTF

d_call: TRBD1
v_call: TRBV5-6
j_call: TRBJ1-2
clone_size: -
cdr3_nt: TGTGCCAGCAGCTTGGCCGTTGGACAGGGGGTGGCTAACTATGGCTACACCTTC
cdr3_aa: CASSLAVGQGVANYGYTF

d_call: -
v_call: TRBV5-7
j_call: TRBJ2-1
clone_size: -
cdr3_nt: TGTGCCAGCAGCTCCGACAGGAATGAGCAGTTCTTC
cdr3_aa: CASSSDRNEQFF

d_call: -
v_call: TRBV18
j_call: TRBJ1-1
clone_size: -
cdr3_nt: TGTGCCAGCTCACGGACAGCCAACACTGAAGCTTTCTTT
cdr3_aa: CASSRTANTEAFF

d_call: -
v_call: TRBV5-6
j_call: TRBJ2-2
clone_size: once
cdr3_nt: TGTGCCAGCAGCTACCCCGGGGGGCTCCCCGGGGAGCTGTTTTTT
cdr3_aa: CASSYPGGLPGELFF

d_call: -
v_call: TRBV18
j_call: TRBJ1-5
clone_size: few
cdr3_nt: TGTGCCAGCTCACCTTACACCGATCAGCCCCAGCATTTT
cdr3_aa: CASSPYTDQPQHF

d_call: -
v_call: TRBV4-1
j_call: TRBJ2-7
clone_size: -
cdr3_nt: TGCGCCAGCAGCCAAGGCCCCGACTGGGACGAGCAGTACTTC
cdr3_aa: CASSQGPDWDEQYF

d_call: TRBD1
v_call: TRBV14
j_call: TRBJ2-5
clone_size: -
cdr3_nt: TGTGCCAGCAGCCAAGTCAGGGGGCTTGGAGAGACCCAGTACTTC
cdr3_aa: CASSQVRGLGETQYF

d_call: -
v_call: TRBV2
j_call: TRBJ2-3
clone_size: -
cdr3_nt: TGTGCCAGCAGTGAAACCCGGACAGACCATAGCACAGATACGCAGTATTTT
cdr3_aa: CASSETRTDHSTDTQYF

d_call: -
v_call: TRBV28
j_call: TRBJ2-3
clone_size: -
cdr3_nt: TGTGCCAGCCCCACCCCGACAGGCTCTAGCACAGATACGCAGTATTTT
cdr3_aa: CASPTPTGSSTDTQYF

d_call: TRBD1
v_call: TRBV27
j_call: TRBJ2-7
clone_size: -
cdr3_nt: TGTGCCAGCCGAGGGACAGGCTCCTACGAGCAGTACTTC
cdr3_aa: CASRGTGSYEQYF

d_call: -
v_call: TRBV6-5
j_call: TRBJ1-1
clone_size: -
cdr3_nt: TGTGCCAGCAGTTACCTCGGGTCTAACACTGAAGCTTTCTTT
cdr3_aa: CASSYLGSNTEAFF

d_call: -
v_call: TRBV28
j_call: TRBJ2-7
clone_size: -
cdr3_nt: TGTGCCAGCACCCAACGGGTCACCTACGAGCAGTACTTC
cdr3_aa: CASTQRVTYEQYF

d_call: TRBD1
v_call: TRBV5-1
j_call: TRBJ2-1
clone_size: -
cdr3_nt: TGCGCCAGCAGCCCCGGACAGGGGGCCTACGCCTACAATGAGCAGTTCTTC
cdr3_aa: CASSPGQGAYAYNEQFF

d_call: -
v_call: TRBV6-5
j_call: TRBJ1-1
clone_size: -
cdr3_nt: TGTGCCAGCGCCTGGCTGAGGGATACTGAAGCTTTCTTT
cdr3_aa: CASAWLRDTEAFF

d_call: TRBD2
v_call: TRBV9
j_call: TRBJ2-1
clone_size: once
cdr3_nt: TGTGCCAGCAGCGTGGGGCTAGCGGATACTGAGCAGTTCTTC
cdr3_aa: CASSVGLADTEQFF

d_call: -
v_call: TRBV28
j_call: TRBJ1-2
clone_size: -
cdr3_nt: TGTGCCAGCAGTTTGCTTACAGGCCTCTATGGCTACACCTTC
cdr3_aa: CASSLLTGLYGYTF

d_call: -
v_call: TRBV21-1
j_call: TRBJ1-4
clone_size: -
cdr3_nt: TGTGCCAGCAGCAAAAGGCCGGGGAATGAAAAACTGTTTTTT
cdr3_aa: CASSKRPGNEKLFF

d_call: TRBD1
v_call: TRBV5-1
j_call: TRBJ2-7
clone_size: -
cdr3_nt: TGCGCCAGCAGCCCGACAGACAGGGACTACGAGCAGTACTTC
cdr3_aa: CASSPTDRDYEQYF